Listed below are T cell receptor beta chains from one sample, sequenced in a study of blood T cell repertoires in COVID-19. Only in-frame clones appear in the TCRdb table, and some are missing; sequencing was by immunoSEQ multiplex PCR. This table holds more than 10,000 clones, roughly 89% found once. The sample was peripheral blood. The receptors were sampled from a human donor with active COVID-19. The donor label of this sample is uncertain. Each CDR3 is given with its conserved first and last residue. Each record gives: V gene, CDR3 length, J gene, D gene, CDR3 protein. A D gene is named only where the DNA matches it firmly.

TRBV6-4	16	TRBJ2-1	TRBD1	CASSDSVGGPYNEQFF
TRBV5-4	14	TRBJ1-1	TRBD1	CASSLGGTNTEAFF
TRBV30	14	TRBJ2-3	-	CAWSGGASTDTQYF
TRBV7-2	15	TRBJ2-3	TRBD1	CASSSGQGARYAQYF
TRBV2	12	TRBJ2-7	-	CASSASRDEQYF
TRBV9	15	TRBJ2-5	TRBD2	CASSVGLALGETQYF
TRBV7-2	17	TRBJ2-1	TRBD1	CASSLVSGTGARNEQFF
TRBV2	14	TRBJ1-2	-	CASTSSGTLDGYTF
TRBV2	14	TRBJ2-7	-	CAMSSGGPSYEQYF
TRBV4-3	15	TRBJ2-7	TRBD2	CASSQDKGLGYEQYF
TRBV7-3	14	TRBJ1-1	-	CASSNAPLLEKAFF
TRBV29-1	13	TRBJ1-2	-	CSVAPGPDYGYTF
TRBV6-5	15	TRBJ2-7	TRBD1	CASSYQTGALYEQYF
TRBV5-1	15	TRBJ2-4	-	CASSLAIRGKNIQYF
TRBV10-3	12	TRBJ1-5	-	CAISDKSQPQHF
TRBV3-1/TRBV3-2	13	TRBJ1-1	TRBD1	CASSQGRDSEAFF
TRBV13	16	TRBJ2-2	TRBD2	CASSIAGGLSAGELFF
TRBV28	14	TRBJ2-7	-	CASLGGVPSYEQYF
TRBV11-2	14	TRBJ2-7	-	CASSFDRRNYEQYF
TRBV4-1	14	TRBJ1-4	-	CASSQVTGDEKLFF
TRBV7-9	15	TRBJ1-1	-	CASSLVSGPQEGAFF
TRBV6-6	14	TRBJ1-1	-	CASSYSEVNTEAFF
TRBV6-5	14	TRBJ1-4	-	CASSYSQVNEKLFF
TRBV18	16	TRBJ2-2	TRBD1	CASSPPGTGNTGELFF
TRBV5-1	15	TRBJ2-7	TRBD2	CASGPSGGAAYEQYF
TRBV3-1/TRBV3-2	16	TRBJ1-1	-	CASSQERRTANTEAFF
TRBV7-9	15	TRBJ2-1	TRBD2	CASSPQRGGANEQFF
TRBV9	15	TRBJ2-2	TRBD2	CASSAGLAATGELFF
TRBV7-2	17	TRBJ2-3	TRBD2	CASSLGASGGAADTQYF
TRBV9	15	TRBJ2-3	-	CASSADSLRTDTQYF
TRBV2	13	TRBJ1-1	-	CASSREVKTEAFF
TRBV7-2	14	TRBJ1-6	TRBD1	CASSPGQVNSPLHF
TRBV27	15	TRBJ2-2	TRBD1	CASFKGQGYTGELFF
TRBV2	15	TRBJ2-3	TRBD2	CASALAGGRADTQYF
TRBV6-2/TRBV6-3	17	TRBJ1-6	-	CASSYSRQRSYNSPLHF
TRBV9	15	TRBJ2-3	TRBD1	CASSVKTGGTDTQYF
TRBV27	16	TRBJ2-7	-	CASSLSPDSTFYEQYF
TRBV19	15	TRBJ2-7	TRBD2	CAGGLSGGQRLQQYF
TRBV5-4	15	TRBJ2-1	-	CASSLNKNTYNEQFF
TRBV19	16	TRBJ2-2	TRBD1	CASSIGQGTNTGELFF
TRBV19	16	TRBJ2-4	TRBD1	CASSIAGGASKNIQYF
TRBV5-8	15	TRBJ2-7	-	CASSLMVPVSHQQYF
TRBV28	14	TRBJ1-6	-	CASSLHSSNSPLHF
TRBV2	13	TRBJ2-2	TRBD1	CASSDRGFGELFF
TRBV18	15	TRBJ1-3	-	CASSPDGRAGNTIYF
TRBV3-1/TRBV3-2	13	TRBJ1-1	-	CASRGLGNTEAFF
TRBV3-1/TRBV3-2	14	TRBJ1-2	-	CASSQREGRGGYTF
TRBV7-9	15	TRBJ2-1	TRBD1	CASSPEGQALNEQFF
TRBV7-2	17	TRBJ1-5	-	CASSLGFGAYSNQPQHF
TRBV20-1	15	TRBJ2-2	TRBD1	CSASKQGALTGELFF
TRBV6-1	15	TRBJ1-2	-	CASSEATEGGYGYTF
TRBV4-2	16	TRBJ2-1	-	CASSQGGRGAYNEQFF
TRBV27	13	TRBJ1-2	-	CASSVQGNYGYTF
TRBV20-1	10	TRBJ1-1	TRBD1	CSAGGQRAFF
TRBV5-1	13	TRBJ1-1	-	CASSFVRDTEAFF
TRBV18	14	TRBJ1-1	TRBD1	CASSPSKGAGEAFF
TRBV2	14	TRBJ2-1	-	CASSENADYNEQFF